These T cell receptor beta chains were read from a single sample in a study of cytomegalovirus exposure and HLA in healthy donors. Generated by immunoSEQ multiplex PCR, the TCRdb table keeps only in-frame clones and is missing some. This table has more than 110,000 clones, around 93% appearing once. The sample was PBMCs. The receptors were sampled from a man aged 18 to 29 in good health and CMV-seropositive. The CDR3 runs from the conserved cysteine through the conserved F or W. The order of the fields is D gene, J gene, V gene, clone size, CDR3 DNA, CDR3 protein. The D gene is left open where the match is weak. The size entry is marked missing in some rows and otherwise reads once, few, many or a size class.

d_gene: TRBD1; j_gene: TRBJ1-3; v_gene: TRBV7-8; abundance: NA; CDR3nt: TGTGCCAGCAGCCCAGACAGGGTCGGAGGAAACACCATATATTTT; CDR3aa: CASSPDRVGGNTIYF
d_gene: NA; j_gene: TRBJ1-1; v_gene: TRBV5-4; abundance: NA; CDR3nt: TGTGCCAGCAGCTTGGGGGGAGGGTTCGCTGAAGCTTTCTTT; CDR3aa: CASSLGGGFAEAFF
d_gene: NA; j_gene: TRBJ2-3; v_gene: TRBV5-1; abundance: once; CDR3nt: TGCGCCAGCAGCTTGGGGGCAGGGAACCCAGATACGCAGTATTTT; CDR3aa: CASSLGAGNPDTQYF
d_gene: NA; j_gene: TRBJ1-2; v_gene: TRBV5-1; abundance: NA; CDR3nt: TGCGCCAGCAGCCCGGGAATGACGGCGGGTGTCTACACCTTC; CDR3aa: CASSPGMTAGVYTF
d_gene: TRBD2; j_gene: TRBJ2-1; v_gene: TRBV4-1; abundance: NA; CDR3nt: TGCGCCAGCAGCCAAGAGGGACTAGCGGATTACAATGAGCAGTTCTTC; CDR3aa: CASSQEGLADYNEQFF
d_gene: TRBD1; j_gene: TRBJ2-3; v_gene: TRBV10-3; abundance: once; CDR3nt: TGTGCCATCAGTGGGGGGACAGGGGGCACAGATACGCAGTATTTT; CDR3aa: CAISGGTGGTDTQYF
d_gene: TRBD2; j_gene: TRBJ2-1; v_gene: TRBV6-1; abundance: NA; CDR3nt: TGTGCCAGCAGTGCGGGACTAGCGGGAGTAACTACGTACAATGAGCAGTTCTTC; CDR3aa: CASSAGLAGVTTYNEQFF
d_gene: NA; j_gene: TRBJ2-7; v_gene: TRBV28; abundance: few; CDR3nt: TGTGCCAGCAGTTTATATGGCCTGAACTCCTACGAGCAGTACTTC; CDR3aa: CASSLYGLNSYEQYF
d_gene: NA; j_gene: TRBJ2-1; v_gene: TRBV29-1; abundance: NA; CDR3nt: TGCAGCGCACAACTTGGGGGGTTTAACAATGAGCAGTTCTTC; CDR3aa: CSAQLGGFNNEQFF
d_gene: TRBD1; j_gene: TRBJ2-1; v_gene: TRBV9; abundance: NA; CDR3nt: TGTGCCAGCAGCCTGTTGGGACAGAACTACAATGAGCAGTTCTTC; CDR3aa: CASSLLGQNYNEQFF
d_gene: NA; j_gene: TRBJ1-5; v_gene: TRBV18; abundance: NA; CDR3nt: TGTGCCAGCTCACCACCACACGCCAATCAGCCCCAGCATTTT; CDR3aa: CASSPPHANQPQHF
d_gene: TRBD1; j_gene: TRBJ1-2; v_gene: TRBV28; abundance: NA; CDR3nt: TGTGCCAGCACACGGACAGGGGGCAACTATGGCTACACCTTC; CDR3aa: CASTRTGGNYGYTF
d_gene: NA; j_gene: TRBJ1-1; v_gene: TRBV6-1; abundance: NA; CDR3nt: TGTGCCAGCAGTGCAAACAGGGCGAACACTGAAGCTTTCTTT; CDR3aa: CASSANRANTEAFF
d_gene: TRBD2; j_gene: TRBJ2-7; v_gene: TRBV5-6; abundance: NA; CDR3nt: TGTGCCAGCAGCCTAACTAGCGGAGCCTCCTACGAGCAGTACTTC; CDR3aa: CASSLTSGASYEQYF
d_gene: TRBD1; j_gene: TRBJ2-6; v_gene: TRBV6-1; abundance: NA; CDR3nt: TGTGCCAGCAGTGAAGCGGACAGGGTATGGGGCGGGGCCAACGTCCTGACTTTC; CDR3aa: CASSEADRVWGGANVLTF
d_gene: NA; j_gene: TRBJ1-1; v_gene: TRBV19; abundance: NA; CDR3nt: TGTGCCAGTAGTAAAGACAGGCTCGCTTTCTTT; CDR3aa: CASSKDRLAFF
d_gene: TRBD2; j_gene: TRBJ2-3; v_gene: TRBV6-5; abundance: NA; CDR3nt: TGTGCCAGCAGTTTGGGACTAGCCTCAGATACGCAGTATTTT; CDR3aa: CASSLGLASDTQYF
d_gene: TRBD2; j_gene: TRBJ2-7; v_gene: TRBV19; abundance: NA; CDR3nt: TGTGCCAGTAGTAGTCTAGCGGGAGCGTCCTACGAGCAGTACTTC; CDR3aa: CASSSLAGASYEQYF
d_gene: TRBD1; j_gene: TRBJ2-7; v_gene: TRBV5-4; abundance: NA; CDR3nt: TGTGCCAGCAGCCCGACAGGGAGCTACGAGCAGTACTTC; CDR3aa: CASSPTGSYEQYF
d_gene: TRBD1; j_gene: TRBJ1-1; v_gene: TRBV2; abundance: NA; CDR3nt: TGTGCCAGCAAACAGGAGTGGACAGGGGGCACTGAAGCTTTCTTT; CDR3aa: CASKQEWTGGTEAFF
d_gene: NA; j_gene: TRBJ2-7; v_gene: TRBV2; abundance: NA; CDR3nt: TGTGCCAGCAGTGTAATTGCAGTTACCTACGAGCAGTACTTC; CDR3aa: CASSVIAVTYEQYF
d_gene: NA; j_gene: TRBJ1-2; v_gene: TRBV19; abundance: NA; CDR3nt: TGTGCCAGTAGTATAGATCTGGAAGGCTGGGAGGGCTACACCTTC; CDR3aa: CASSIDLEGWEGYTF
d_gene: NA; j_gene: TRBJ2-7; v_gene: TRBV6-6; abundance: NA; CDR3nt: TGTGCCAGCAGTTCCCTGGACAGCTATTCCTACGAGCAGTACTTC; CDR3aa: CASSSLDSYSYEQYF
d_gene: TRBD2; j_gene: TRBJ2-1; v_gene: TRBV30; abundance: NA; CDR3nt: TGTGCCTGGAGTTTAGCGGGAGGGAGCAATGAGCAGTTCTTC; CDR3aa: CAWSLAGGSNEQFF
d_gene: NA; j_gene: TRBJ1-2; v_gene: TRBV11-2; abundance: NA; CDR3nt: TGTGCCAGCTCCAGGGAATCTTATGGCTACACCTTC; CDR3aa: CASSRESYGYTF
d_gene: TRBD1; j_gene: TRBJ2-7; v_gene: TRBV7-9; abundance: NA; CDR3nt: TGTGCCAGCAGCTTCGGCGCAGGGGGCGGCGAGCAGTACTTC; CDR3aa: CASSFGAGGGEQYF
d_gene: NA; j_gene: TRBJ2-2; v_gene: TRBV5-1; abundance: once; CDR3nt: TGCGCCAGCAGCTTGGGGGCGGGACCCCACACCGGGGAGCTGTTTTTT; CDR3aa: CASSLGAGPHTGELFF
d_gene: TRBD1; j_gene: TRBJ2-3; v_gene: TRBV10-2; abundance: NA; CDR3nt: TGCGCCAGCAGCCAGTATTGGGGAAGGACAGGGGGCACAGATACGCAGTATTTT; CDR3aa: CASSQYWGRTGGTDTQYF
d_gene: NA; j_gene: TRBJ1-1; v_gene: TRBV6-5; abundance: NA; CDR3nt: TGTGCCAGCAGTTTAAGGAGGGGATCGAACACTGAAGCTTTCTTT; CDR3aa: CASSLRRGSNTEAFF
d_gene: NA; j_gene: TRBJ2-3; v_gene: TRBV13; abundance: NA; CDR3nt: TGTGCCAGCAGTCTTCGCGCAGGGGTAACAGATACGCAGTATTTT; CDR3aa: CASSLRAGVTDTQYF
d_gene: TRBD2; j_gene: TRBJ2-3; v_gene: TRBV4-1; abundance: NA; CDR3nt: TGCGCCAGCAGCCAAGAGCCCCACTTAGGAGCGGGGAGCACAGATACGCAGTATTTT; CDR3aa: CASSQEPHLGAGSTDTQYF
d_gene: TRBD2; j_gene: TRBJ2-7; v_gene: TRBV28; abundance: NA; CDR3nt: TGTGCCAGCAGTTCGAAGGGACTAGCGGGAGGGCCCACCTACGAGCAGTACTTC; CDR3aa: CASSSKGLAGGPTYEQYF
d_gene: NA; j_gene: TRBJ2-3; v_gene: TRBV7-8; abundance: NA; CDR3nt: TGTGCCAGCACCGCAACTCCTAGCACAGATACGCAGTATTTT; CDR3aa: CASTATPSTDTQYF
d_gene: TRBD2; j_gene: TRBJ2-1; v_gene: TRBV28; abundance: NA; CDR3nt: TGTGCCAGCAGTTTACTAGCGGACAATGAGCAGTTCTTC; CDR3aa: CASSLLADNEQFF
d_gene: NA; j_gene: TRBJ1-1; v_gene: TRBV6-5; abundance: NA; CDR3nt: TGTGCCAGCAGTTACTCACGGGTTAACACTGAAGCTTTCTTT; CDR3aa: CASSYSRVNTEAFF
d_gene: NA; j_gene: TRBJ2-3; v_gene: TRBV6-1; abundance: NA; CDR3nt: TGTGCCAGCCGAACGGGGATGGGCACAGATACGCAGTATTTT; CDR3aa: CASRTGMGTDTQYF
d_gene: NA; j_gene: TRBJ2-6; v_gene: TRBV30; abundance: NA; CDR3nt: TGTGCCTGGTCAGACTTCCCCACCGGGGCCAACGTCCTGACTTTC; CDR3aa: CAWSDFPTGANVLTF
d_gene: TRBD1; j_gene: TRBJ2-5; v_gene: TRBV10-1; abundance: NA; CDR3nt: TGCGCCAGCAGTGAGTCTGGAAGGGACAGGGGGTTTCAAGAGACCCAGTACTTC; CDR3aa: CASSESGRDRGFQETQYF